The clone carrying this T cell receptor beta chain turned up a few times. This sample was included in a study of blood T cell repertoires in COVID-19. As handled by the study authors: How many nucleated cells were present was estimated from reference gene primer amplification. Data came from immunoSEQ multiplex PCR; TCRdb stores just in-frame clones and leaves some out. V and J calls and clone size come straight from that table; D and trimming were deduced from the DNA. The data contain some 210,000 clones, less than 90% of them singletons. Germline CDR1 reads SEHNR; CDR2 reads FQNEAQ (reference sequence). The CDR3 has 17 amino acids. Losses at the gene ends were 5 bases for V and 1 base for J; bases not matched to a gene: 8.

The J gene is TRBJ2-1, the V gene TRBV7-9; 10 bases map to TRBD2. Sequences were obtained from peripheral blood. The origin of this receptor is a human donor in a cohort sampled during active COVID-19. CDR3 sequence (DNA): TGTGCCAGCAGCCCACTCAGCGGGAGGGCTTCCTACAATGAGCAGTTCTTC. The encoded protein is CASSPLSGRASYNEQFF.